Sequencing of this T cell receptor beta chain was carried out in a study of blood T cells in healthy people across ages. Study-wide background: Capture via template switching afforded approximately one barcoded beta molecule per two T cells. Regarding the study as a whole: TCR beta diversity, measured per million T cells, fell in a roughly linear way with age.

Many counts were recorded for this clonotype. As yet, its antigen is unknown. Aged roughly 6 to 100, donors were systemically healthy Caucasians from Russia. About 10 milliliters of peripheral blood were drawn from each donor into EDTA-treated tubes. For the second PCR, which ran for roughly 7 to 11 cycles, a sample-barcoded 5' primer and a J-beta primer mix were used. From the 5' RACE reads, TCRdb called clonotypes with MiXCR, one entry per CDR3 protein. Among 550,000 to 750,000 distinct CDR3 sequences listed, about 21% were seen once. Germline V gene data show CDR1 as MNHEY and CDR2 as SVGEGT. The CDR3 consists of 13 residues. J gave up 6 bases and V 6 bases, and 6 bases lay outside the gene matches.

This receptor was identified in a man in his 70s in good health. The sequencing sample was made of blood. This rearrangement joins TRBV6-2 or TRBV6-3 to TRBJ2-7, with 9 bases that match TRBD2. Here the CDR3 DNA reads TGTGCCAGCAGCCCCGGACTAGCGCGCGAGCAGTACTTC. As protein: CASSPGLAREQYF.